This T cell receptor (beta chain) was identified during a study of shared clonotypes between healthy human individuals. The germline V gene has CDR1 SEHNR and CDR2 FQNEAQ (reference sequence). The CDR3 loop spans 15 amino acids. V was pared by 3 bases and J by 4 bases, with 15 bases between. Study-level findings and limits: Donors were few, which limited the genetic and exposure-history diversity represented.

Samples underwent the assay at deep level. Clones were read by immunoSEQ multiplex PCR, and TCRdb kept only the in-frame ones, dropping some. The sample records some 92,000 clones, roughly half being singletons. Adults of Caucasian background living in Nashville, Tennessee made up all donors. Genomic DNA, for the unsorted samples, came from tens of millions of PBMCs. This clone is categorized as medium-sized. The antigen is not known. The chain is built from TRBV7-9 and TRBJ1-2, with D perhaps TRBD1 (5 bases). Sequenced: PBMCs. The clonotype was recovered from a woman between 40 and 55 years old in good health. Some clones in this sample may be carry-over from other donors' samples. CDR3 region: CASSFIAGLVYGYTF. CDR3 sequence (DNA): TGTGCCAGCAGCTTCATTGCAGGGCTGGTCTATGGCTACACCTTC.